The subject of this entry is one TCR beta chain. Antigen unknown. This entry comes from a study of identifying expanded T cells in peripheral blood. General study results and limits: Variance in clone template counts between roughly two-week samples significantly increased with total template count across all healthy donors.

No infections or other immune events were documented during collection. Assay used: immunoSEQ multiplex PCR; TCRdb lists only in-frame clones, some missing. Here the sample spans about 89,000 clones, around 85% being singletons. Trimming shortened V by 4 bases and J by 3 bases, and 10 bases separated the two germline ends. CDR3 size: 13 residues. Germline lookup yields CDR1 LNHDA and CDR2 SQIVND (reference sequence). This TCR derives from a person between 18 and 75 years old in good health. Sequenced sample: blood. The chain joins TRBV19 to TRBJ2-7, with D unresolved. CDR3 region: CASSRDPYYEQYF. The CDR3 DNA is TGTGCCAGTAGTAGAGACCCCTACTACGAGCAGTACTTC.